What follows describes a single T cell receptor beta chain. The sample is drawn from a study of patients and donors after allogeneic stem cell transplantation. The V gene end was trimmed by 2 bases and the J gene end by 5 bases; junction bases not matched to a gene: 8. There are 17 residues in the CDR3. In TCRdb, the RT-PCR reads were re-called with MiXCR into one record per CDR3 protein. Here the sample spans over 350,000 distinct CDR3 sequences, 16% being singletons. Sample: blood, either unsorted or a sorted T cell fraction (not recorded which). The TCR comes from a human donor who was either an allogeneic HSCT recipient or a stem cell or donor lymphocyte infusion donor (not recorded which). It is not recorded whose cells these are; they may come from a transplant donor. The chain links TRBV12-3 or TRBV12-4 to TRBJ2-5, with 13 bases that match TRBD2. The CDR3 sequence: CASSLTSGRALWETQYF. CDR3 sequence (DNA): TGTGCCAGCAGTTTAACTAGCGGGAGGGCCCTCTGGGAGACCCAGTACTTC.